This entry lists 5 T cell receptor beta chains sequenced from one sample in a study of T cells in Graves' hyperthyroidism and ophthalmopathy (dated by TCRdb to the late 2010s). The method was multiplex PCR. Reads for this sample came from an Illumina HiSeq 2000. TCR beta CDR3 regions were amplified from RNA transcripts. The first round of RT-PCR for the TCR CDR3 was performed with the HTBI primer set and the Qiagen OneStep RT-PCR kit. TCRdb applied fastp at Q25 and MiXCR to the public reads, then kept only in-frame beta chains. Each entry merges the rows of one CDR3 protein and shows their most common DNA and genes. The sample yields over 700,000 distinct CDR3 sequences; about 17% were counted once. Clones ranked in the top ten supply approximately 16% of the sample. Sequenced sample: blood. These receptors were taken from a woman between 50 and 59 years old with Graves' hyperthyroidism that later progressed to Graves' ophthalmopathy.

This clonotype was detected many times. The gene calls are TRBV27 and TRBJ2-1; 10 nucleotides align to TRBD2. The J segment lost 7 bases and the V segment lost 2 bases, leaving 8 bases of the junction unmatched. The germline gives CDR1 MNHEY, CDR2 SMNVEV (reference sequence). CDR3 length: 16 amino acids. The CDR3: CASSLESGGDANEQFF. The CDR3, as DNA: TGTGCCAGCAGTTTAGAAAGCGGGGGGGACGCGAATGAGCAGTTCTTC.

The chain links TRBV19 to TRBJ1-5; possibly TRBD1 for D (5 bases). Trimming shortened V by 3 bases and J by 1 base, and 10 bases separated the two germline ends. The CDR3 totals 15 residues. Germline V gene lookup returns CDR1 LNHDA and CDR2 SQIVND (reference sequence). The CDR3 protein is CASSMRGRSNQPQHF. The DNA of the CDR3 is TGTGCCAGTAGTATGAGGGGTAGGAGCAATCAGCCCCAGCATTTT.

This chain joins TRBV3-1 and TRBJ1-3; D unresolved. Germline CDR1 LGHDT, CDR2 YNNKEL (reference sequence). V lost 1 base and J lost 0, with 13 bases in between. This CDR3 has 17 amino acids. CDR3 protein: CASSQVVGRTSGNTIYF. The DNA of the CDR3 is TGTGCCAGCAGCCAAGTCGTGGGTAGGACCTCTGGAAACACCATATATTTT.

This clonotype has a count of ten or more. The gene calls are TRBV20-1 and TRBJ1-1, with 8 bases identical to TRBD1. The CDR3 is 11 residues long. Germline V gives CDR1 DFQATT, CDR2 SNEGSKA (reference sequence). Trimming took 5 bases from V and 9 from J; bases not matched to a gene: 5. This CDR3 reads CSALRDRKAFF. The CDR3 DNA follows: TGCAGTGCTCTCCGGGACAGGAAAGCTTTCTTT.

This chain connects TRBV19 to TRBJ2-5, with D perhaps being TRBD1 or TRBD2 (5 bases each). The CDR3 extends over 15 amino acids. With 5 bases removed from V and 1 base from J, the gap between germline ends came to 14 bases. The germline V gene encodes CDR1 LNHDA and CDR2 SQIVND (reference sequence). CDR3 sequence reads: CASSSPGTSQETQYF. The CDR3 coding sequence is TGTGCCAGTAGTTCACCCGGGACCAGCCAAGAGACCCAGTACTTC. Drawing the rest from reference TRBV19 and TRBJ2-5, the complete variable domain is DGGITQSPKYLFRKEGQNVTLSCEQNLNHDAMYWYRQDPGQGLRLIYYSQIVNDFQKGDIAEGYSVSREKKESFPLTVTSAQKNPTAFYLCASSSPGTSQETQYFGPGTRLLVL.